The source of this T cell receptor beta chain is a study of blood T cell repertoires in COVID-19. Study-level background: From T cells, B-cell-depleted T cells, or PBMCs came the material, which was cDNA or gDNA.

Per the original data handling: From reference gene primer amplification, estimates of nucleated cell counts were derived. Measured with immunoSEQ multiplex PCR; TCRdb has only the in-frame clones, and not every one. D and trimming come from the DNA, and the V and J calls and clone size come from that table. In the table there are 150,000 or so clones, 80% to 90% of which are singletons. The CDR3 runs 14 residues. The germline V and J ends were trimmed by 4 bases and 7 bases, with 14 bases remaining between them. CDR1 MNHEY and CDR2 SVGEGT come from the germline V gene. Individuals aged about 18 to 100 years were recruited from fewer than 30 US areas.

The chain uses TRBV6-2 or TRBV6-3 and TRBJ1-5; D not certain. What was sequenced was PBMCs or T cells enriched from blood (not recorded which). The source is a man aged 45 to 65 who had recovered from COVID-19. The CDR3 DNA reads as TGTGCCAGCAGTTCTTTCGGTCGCGGACAGCCCCAGCATTTT. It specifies CASSSFGRGQPQHF.